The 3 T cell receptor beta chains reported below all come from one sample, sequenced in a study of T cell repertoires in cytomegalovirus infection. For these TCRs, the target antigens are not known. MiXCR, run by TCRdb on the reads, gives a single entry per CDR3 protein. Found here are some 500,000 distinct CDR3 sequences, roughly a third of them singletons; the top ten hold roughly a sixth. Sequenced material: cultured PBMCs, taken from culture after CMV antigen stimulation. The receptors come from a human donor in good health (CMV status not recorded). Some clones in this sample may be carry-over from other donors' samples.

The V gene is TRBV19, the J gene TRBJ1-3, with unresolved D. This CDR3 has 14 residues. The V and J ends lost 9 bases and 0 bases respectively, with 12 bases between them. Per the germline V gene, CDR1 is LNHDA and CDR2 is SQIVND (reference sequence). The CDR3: CASYRTNSGNTIYF. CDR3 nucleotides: TGTGCCAGCTACCGGACGAACTCTGGAAACACCATATATTTT.

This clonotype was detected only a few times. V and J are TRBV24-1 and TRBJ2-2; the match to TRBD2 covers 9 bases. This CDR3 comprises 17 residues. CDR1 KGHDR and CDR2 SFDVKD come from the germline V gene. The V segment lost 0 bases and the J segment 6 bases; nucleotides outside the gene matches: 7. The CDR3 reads CATSDLPQGTSPGELFF. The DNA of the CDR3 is TGTGCCACCAGTGATTTGCCCCAGGGGACTAGCCCCGGGGAGCTGTTTTTT.

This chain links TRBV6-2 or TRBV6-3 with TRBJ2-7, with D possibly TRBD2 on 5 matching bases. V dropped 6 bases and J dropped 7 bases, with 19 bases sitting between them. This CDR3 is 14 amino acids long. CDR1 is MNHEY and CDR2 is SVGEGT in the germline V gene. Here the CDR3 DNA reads TGTGCCAGCAGCAGAATTCCGGGGTCTGGGGAGCAGTACGTC. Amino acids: CASSRIPGSGEQYV.